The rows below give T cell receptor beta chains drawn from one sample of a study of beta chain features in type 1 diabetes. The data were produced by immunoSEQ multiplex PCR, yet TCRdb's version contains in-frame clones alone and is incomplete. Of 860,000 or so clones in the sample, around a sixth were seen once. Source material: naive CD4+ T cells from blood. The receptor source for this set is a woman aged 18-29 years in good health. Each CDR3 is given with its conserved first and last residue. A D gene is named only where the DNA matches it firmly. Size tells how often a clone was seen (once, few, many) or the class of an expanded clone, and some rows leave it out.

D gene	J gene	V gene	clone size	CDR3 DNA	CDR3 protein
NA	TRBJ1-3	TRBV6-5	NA	TGTGCCAGCCGCGCCTCTGGAAACACCATATATTTT	CASRASGNTIYF
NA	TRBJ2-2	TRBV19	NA	TGTGCCAGTCGCCCGGGACTCCTCACCGGGGAGCTGTTTTTT	CASRPGLLTGELFF
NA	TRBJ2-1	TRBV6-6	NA	TGTGCCAGCAGTCCGGAGAAAAACTACAATGAGCAGTTCTTC	CASSPEKNYNEQFF
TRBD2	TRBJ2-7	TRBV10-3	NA	TGTGCCATCAGGAGGACTAGCGGGAGTGAGCCCTACGAGCAGTACTTC	CAIRRTSGSEPYEQYF
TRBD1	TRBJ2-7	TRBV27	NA	TGTGCCAGCAGTTTTTGGCAGGGGGCAGGAGAGCAGTACTTC	CASSFWQGAGEQYF
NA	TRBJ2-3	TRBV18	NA	TGTGCCAGCTCACCACCGTGGTCAGCTTTGACAGATACGCAGTATTTT	CASSPPWSALTDTQYF
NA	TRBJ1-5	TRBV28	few	TGTGCCAGCAACCAAGTGGATCAGCCCCAGCATTTT	CASNQVDQPQHF
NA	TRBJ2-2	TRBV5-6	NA	TGTGCCAGCAGCTTCGACACTAGATCCACCGGGGAGCTGTTTTTT	CASSFDTRSTGELFF
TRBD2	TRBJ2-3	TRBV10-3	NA	TGTGCCATCCAGTCAGCTAGCGGGAGGGCCTCAGATACGCAGTATTTT	CAIQSASGRASDTQYF
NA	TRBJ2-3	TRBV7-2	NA	TGTGCCAGCAGCCCCTCCCGGGGGGATACGCAGTATTTT	CASSPSRGDTQYF
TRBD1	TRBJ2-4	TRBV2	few	TGTGCCAGCAGTGCAAGGACAGGGGTAGACATTCAGTACTTC	CASSARTGVDIQYF
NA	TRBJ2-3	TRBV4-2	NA	TGTGCCAGCAGCCAAGGTAATGCTGCGGGAACTGTCACAGATACGCAGTATTTT	CASSQGNAAGTVTDTQYF
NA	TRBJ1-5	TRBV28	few	TGTGCCAGCAGTTTCGAGTTCGGCGGGGGGCTTAGCAATCAGCCCCAGCATTTT	CASSFEFGGGLSNQPQHF
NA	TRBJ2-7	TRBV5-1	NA	TGCGCCAGCAGCTTTAGCGGTCCCTACGAGCAGTACTTC	CASSFSGPYEQYF
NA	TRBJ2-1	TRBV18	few	TGTGCCAGCTCACTAATGGACGGGCCCTACAATGAGCAGTTCTTC	CASSLMDGPYNEQFF
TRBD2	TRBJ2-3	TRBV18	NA	TGTGCCAGCTCCCTAGCGGGAGGGCCGGGAGATACGCAGTATTTT	CASSLAGGPGDTQYF
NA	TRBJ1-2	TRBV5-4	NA	TGTGCCAGCAGCCAAGGGATCGGAAATATCAACTTC	CASSQGIGNINF
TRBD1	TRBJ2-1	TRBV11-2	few	TGTGCCAGCAGCTGGGACCGGGACAGGGGTTACAATGAGCAGTTCTTC	CASSWDRDRGYNEQFF
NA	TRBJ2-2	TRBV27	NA	TGTGCCAGCAGTTTTGGGGGCAGCTGGGGCACCGGGGAGCTGTTTTTT	CASSFGGSWGTGELFF
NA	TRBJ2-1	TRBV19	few	TGTGCCAGTACCACGACAGTGCGCTCCTACAATGAGCAGTTCTTC	CASTTTVRSYNEQFF
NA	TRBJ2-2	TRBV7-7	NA	TGTGCTAGCAGCTTAGACCGCCTGGGTACCGGGGAGCTGTTTTTT	CASSLDRLGTGELFF
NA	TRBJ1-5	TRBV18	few	TGTGCCAGCTCACCATCGGAGAATCAGCCCCAGCATTTT	CASSPSENQPQHF
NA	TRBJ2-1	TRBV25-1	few	TGTGCCAGCAGTGCCCGGGCTAACAATGAGCAGTTCTTC	CASSARANNEQFF
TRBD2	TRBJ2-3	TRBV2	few	TGTGCCAGCAGTGTTCTAGCGGGAGCAGATACGCAGTATTTT	CASSVLAGADTQYF
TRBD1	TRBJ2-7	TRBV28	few	TGTGCCAGCACAGCAGGGGGCTCGGCCTACGAGCAGTACTTC	CASTAGGSAYEQYF
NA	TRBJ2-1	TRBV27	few	TGTGCCAGCAGATGGGTTGCGAACCACAATGAGCAGTTCTTC	CASRWVANHNEQFF
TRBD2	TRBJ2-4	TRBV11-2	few	TGTGCCAGCAGCTTATCGGTCGGGAGGGTCAACATTCAGTACTTC	CASSLSVGRVNIQYF
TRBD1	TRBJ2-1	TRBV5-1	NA	TGCGCCAGCGACAGGGGACAGAGCTCCTACAATGAGCAGTTCTTC	CASDRGQSSYNEQFF
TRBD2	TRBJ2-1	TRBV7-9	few	TGTGCCAGCAGCTGGCGGGAGGTGGATGAGCAGTTCTTC	CASSWREVDEQFF
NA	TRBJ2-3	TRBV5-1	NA	TGCGCCAGCAGCTCTGGGGCCTACACTGGCACAGATACGCAGTATTTT	CASSSGAYTGTDTQYF
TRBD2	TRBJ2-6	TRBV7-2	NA	TGTGCCAGCAGCTTAGAGGCGGGAGGCACCTCTGGGGCCAACGTCCTGACTTTC	CASSLEAGGTSGANVLTF
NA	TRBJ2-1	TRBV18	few	TGTGCCAGCTCGTTCTCGCGGGACTCCCATGAGCAGTTCTTC	CASSFSRDSHEQFF
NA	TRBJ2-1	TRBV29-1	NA	TGCAGCGGATGGACTTTCGACAATGAGCAGTTCTTC	CSGWTFDNEQFF
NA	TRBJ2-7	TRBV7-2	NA	TGTGCCAGCAGCTCCGACTCCCGGGGGCACTACGAGCAGTACTTC	CASSSDSRGHYEQYF
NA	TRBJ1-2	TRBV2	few	TGTGCCAGCAGTCCTCAGGGGTTAGACTATGGCTACACCTTC	CASSPQGLDYGYTF
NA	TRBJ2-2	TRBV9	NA	TGTGCCAGCAGCGCCCTTCATGGGAGCGGGGAGCTGTTTTTT	CASSALHGSGELFF
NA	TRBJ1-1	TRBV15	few	TGTGCCACCAGCAGAGATGAAGGCCACACTGAAGCTTTCTTT	CATSRDEGHTEAFF
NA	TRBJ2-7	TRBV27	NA	TGTGCCAGCAGCCGTTGGGCTGATCTGGCCGAGCAGTACTTC	CASSRWADLAEQYF
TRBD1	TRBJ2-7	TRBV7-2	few	TGTGCCAGCAGCTTATCGCGGACAGGGGGCCGCCCCCCCTACGAGCAGTACTTC	CASSLSRTGGRPPYEQYF
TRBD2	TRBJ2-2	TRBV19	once	TGTGCCAGTAGTGGATCCGGGACTAGCGCCCTCACCGGGGAGCTGTTTTTT	CASSGSGTSALTGELFF
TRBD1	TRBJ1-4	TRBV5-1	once	TGCGCCAGCAGCTGGACAGGTCTTAATGAAAAACTGTTTTTT	CASSWTGLNEKLFF
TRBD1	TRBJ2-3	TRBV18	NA	TGTGCCAGCCGGACAGGGTGGGGCACAGATACGCAGTATTTT	CASRTGWGTDTQYF
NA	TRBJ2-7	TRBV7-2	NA	TGTGCCAGCAGCCCGGACTTCCTCCTCTCCTACGAGCAGTACTTC	CASSPDFLLSYEQYF
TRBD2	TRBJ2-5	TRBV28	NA	TGTGCCAGCAGACCCGGGAGGGAGGTGACCCAGTACTTC	CASRPGREVTQYF
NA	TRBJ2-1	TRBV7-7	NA	TGTGCTAGCAGCTTATTTCGTTGCAATGAGCAGTTCTTC	CASSLFRCNEQFF
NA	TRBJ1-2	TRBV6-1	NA	TGTGCCAGCAGTGAAATGGCCCTCTATGGCTACACCTTC	CASSEMALYGYTF
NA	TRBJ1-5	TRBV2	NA	TGTGCCAGCAGTGTCCAGGGCGGTCAGCCCCAGCATTTT	CASSVQGGQPQHF
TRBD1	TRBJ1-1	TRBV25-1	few	TGTGCCAGCGGACAGACAGGGATGAACACTGAAGCTTTCTTT	CASGQTGMNTEAFF
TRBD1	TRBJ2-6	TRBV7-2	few	TGTGCCAGCAGCGAGGGACAGGGGGCTTCTGGGGCCAACGTCCTGACTTTC	CASSEGQGASGANVLTF
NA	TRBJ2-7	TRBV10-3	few	TGTGCCATCAGTGAGGTACAGGGTGTAAAGCAGTACTTC	CAISEVQGVKQYF